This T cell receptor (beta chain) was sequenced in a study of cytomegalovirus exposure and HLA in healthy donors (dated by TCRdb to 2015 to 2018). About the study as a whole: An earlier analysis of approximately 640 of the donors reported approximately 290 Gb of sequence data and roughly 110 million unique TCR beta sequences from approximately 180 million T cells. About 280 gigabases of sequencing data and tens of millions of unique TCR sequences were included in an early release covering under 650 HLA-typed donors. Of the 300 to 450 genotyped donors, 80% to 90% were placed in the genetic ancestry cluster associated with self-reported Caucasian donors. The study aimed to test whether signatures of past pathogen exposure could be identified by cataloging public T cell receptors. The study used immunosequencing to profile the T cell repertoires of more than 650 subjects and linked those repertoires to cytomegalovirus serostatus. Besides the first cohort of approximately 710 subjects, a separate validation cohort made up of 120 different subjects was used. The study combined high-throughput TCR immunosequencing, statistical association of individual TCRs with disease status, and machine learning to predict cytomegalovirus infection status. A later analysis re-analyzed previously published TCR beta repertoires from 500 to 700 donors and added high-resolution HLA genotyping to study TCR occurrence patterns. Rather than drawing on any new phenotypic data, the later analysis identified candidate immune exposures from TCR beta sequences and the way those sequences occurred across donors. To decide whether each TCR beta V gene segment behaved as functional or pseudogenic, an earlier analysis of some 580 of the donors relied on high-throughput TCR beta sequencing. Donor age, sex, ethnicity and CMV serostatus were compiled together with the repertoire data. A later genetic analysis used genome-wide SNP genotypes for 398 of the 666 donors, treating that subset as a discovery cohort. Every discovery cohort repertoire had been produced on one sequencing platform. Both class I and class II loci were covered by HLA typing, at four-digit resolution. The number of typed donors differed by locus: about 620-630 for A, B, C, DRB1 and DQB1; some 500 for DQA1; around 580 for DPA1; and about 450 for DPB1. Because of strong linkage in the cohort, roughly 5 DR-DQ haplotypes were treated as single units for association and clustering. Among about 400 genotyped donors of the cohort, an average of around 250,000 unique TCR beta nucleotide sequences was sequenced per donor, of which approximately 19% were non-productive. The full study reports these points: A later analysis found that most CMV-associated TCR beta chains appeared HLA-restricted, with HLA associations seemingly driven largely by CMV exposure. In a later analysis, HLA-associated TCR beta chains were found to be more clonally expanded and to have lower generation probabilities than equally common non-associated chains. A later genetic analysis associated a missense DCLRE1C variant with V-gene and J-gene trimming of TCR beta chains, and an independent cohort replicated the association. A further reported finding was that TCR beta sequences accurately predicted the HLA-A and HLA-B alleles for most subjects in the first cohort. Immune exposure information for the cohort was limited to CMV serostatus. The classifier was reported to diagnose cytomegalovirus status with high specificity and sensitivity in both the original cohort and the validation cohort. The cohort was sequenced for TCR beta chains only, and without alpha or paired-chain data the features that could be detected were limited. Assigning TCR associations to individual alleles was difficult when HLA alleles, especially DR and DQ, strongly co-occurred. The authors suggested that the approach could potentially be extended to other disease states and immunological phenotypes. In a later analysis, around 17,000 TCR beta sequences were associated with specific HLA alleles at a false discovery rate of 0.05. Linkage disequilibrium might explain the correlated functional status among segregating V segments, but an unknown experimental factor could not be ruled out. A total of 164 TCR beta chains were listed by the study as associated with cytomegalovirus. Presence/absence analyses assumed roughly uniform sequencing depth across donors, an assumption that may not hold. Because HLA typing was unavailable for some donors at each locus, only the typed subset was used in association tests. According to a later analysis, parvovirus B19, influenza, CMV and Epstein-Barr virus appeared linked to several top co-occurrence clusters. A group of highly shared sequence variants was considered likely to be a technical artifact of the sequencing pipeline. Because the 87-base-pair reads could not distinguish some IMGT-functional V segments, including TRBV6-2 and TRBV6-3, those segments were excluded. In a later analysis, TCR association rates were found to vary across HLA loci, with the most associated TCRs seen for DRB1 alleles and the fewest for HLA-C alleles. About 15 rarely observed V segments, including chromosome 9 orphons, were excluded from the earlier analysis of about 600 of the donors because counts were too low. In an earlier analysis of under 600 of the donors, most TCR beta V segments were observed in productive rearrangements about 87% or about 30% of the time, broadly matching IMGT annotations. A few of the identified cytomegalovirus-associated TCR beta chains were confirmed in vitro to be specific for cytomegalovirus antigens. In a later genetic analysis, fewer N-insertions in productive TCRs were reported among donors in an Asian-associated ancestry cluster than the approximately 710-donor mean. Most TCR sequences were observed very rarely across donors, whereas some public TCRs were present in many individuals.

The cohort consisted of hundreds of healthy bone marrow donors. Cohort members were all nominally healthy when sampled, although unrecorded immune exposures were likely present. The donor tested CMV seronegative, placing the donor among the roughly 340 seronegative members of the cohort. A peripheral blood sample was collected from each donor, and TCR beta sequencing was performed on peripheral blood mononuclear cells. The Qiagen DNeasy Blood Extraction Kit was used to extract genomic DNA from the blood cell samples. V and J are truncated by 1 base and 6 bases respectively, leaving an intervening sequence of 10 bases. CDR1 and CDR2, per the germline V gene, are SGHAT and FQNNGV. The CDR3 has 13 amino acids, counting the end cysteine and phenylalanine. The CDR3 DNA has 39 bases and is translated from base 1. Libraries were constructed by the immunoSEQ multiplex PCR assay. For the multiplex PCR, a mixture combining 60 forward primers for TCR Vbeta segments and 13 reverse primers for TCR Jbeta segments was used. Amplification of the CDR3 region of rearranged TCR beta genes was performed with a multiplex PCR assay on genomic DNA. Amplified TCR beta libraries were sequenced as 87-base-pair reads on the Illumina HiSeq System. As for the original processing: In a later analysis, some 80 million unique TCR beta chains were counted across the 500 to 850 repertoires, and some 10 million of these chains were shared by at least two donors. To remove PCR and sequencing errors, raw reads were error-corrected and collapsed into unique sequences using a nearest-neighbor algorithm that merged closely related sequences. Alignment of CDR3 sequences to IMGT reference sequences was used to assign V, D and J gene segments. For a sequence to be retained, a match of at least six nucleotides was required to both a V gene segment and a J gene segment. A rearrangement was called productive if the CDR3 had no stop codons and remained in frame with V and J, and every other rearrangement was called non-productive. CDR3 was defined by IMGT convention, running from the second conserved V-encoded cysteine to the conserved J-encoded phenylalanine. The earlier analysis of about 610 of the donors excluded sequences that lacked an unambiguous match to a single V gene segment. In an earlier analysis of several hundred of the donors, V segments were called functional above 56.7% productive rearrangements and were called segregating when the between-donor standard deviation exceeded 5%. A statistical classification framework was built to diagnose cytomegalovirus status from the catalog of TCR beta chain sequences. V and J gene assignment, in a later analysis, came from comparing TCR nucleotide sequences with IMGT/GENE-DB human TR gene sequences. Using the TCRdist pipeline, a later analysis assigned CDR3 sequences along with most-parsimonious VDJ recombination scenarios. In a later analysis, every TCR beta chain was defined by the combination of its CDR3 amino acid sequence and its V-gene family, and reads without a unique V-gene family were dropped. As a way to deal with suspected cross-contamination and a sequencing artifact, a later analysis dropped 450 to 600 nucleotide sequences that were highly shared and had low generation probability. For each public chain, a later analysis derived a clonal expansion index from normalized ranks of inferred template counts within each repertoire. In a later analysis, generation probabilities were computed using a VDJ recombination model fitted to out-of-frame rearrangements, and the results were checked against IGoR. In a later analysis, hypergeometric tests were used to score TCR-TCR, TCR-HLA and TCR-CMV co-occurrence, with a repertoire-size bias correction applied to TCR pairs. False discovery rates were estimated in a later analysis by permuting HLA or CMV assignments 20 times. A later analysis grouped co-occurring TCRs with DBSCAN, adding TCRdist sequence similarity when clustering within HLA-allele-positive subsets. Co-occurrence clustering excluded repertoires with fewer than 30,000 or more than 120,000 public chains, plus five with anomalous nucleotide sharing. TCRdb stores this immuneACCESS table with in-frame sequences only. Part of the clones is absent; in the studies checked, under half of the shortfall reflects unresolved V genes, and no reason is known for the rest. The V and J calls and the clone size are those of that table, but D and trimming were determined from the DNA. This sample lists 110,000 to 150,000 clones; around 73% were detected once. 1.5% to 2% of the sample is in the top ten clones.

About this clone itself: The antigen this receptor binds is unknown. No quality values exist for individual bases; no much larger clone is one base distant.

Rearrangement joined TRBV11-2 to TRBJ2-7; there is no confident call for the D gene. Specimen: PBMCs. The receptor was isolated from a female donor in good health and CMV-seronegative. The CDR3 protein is CASSLVSRGEQYF. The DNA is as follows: TGTGCCAGCAGCTTAGTTTCAAGAGGCGAGCAGTACTTC.